These 22 T cell receptor beta chains originate from one sample sequenced in a study of blood T cell repertoires in COVID-19. Produced via immunoSEQ multiplex PCR; TCRdb's table is partial and in-frame only. The profile shows about 370,000 clones, nearly 90% of them singletons. Sequenced: peripheral blood. The receptors derive from a man between 18 and 35 years old with active or convalescent COVID-19.

This chain joins TRBV19 and TRBJ1-2; D is unresolved. V shed 3 bases and J shed 8 bases, with 13 bases lying between them. The CDR3 totals 13 residues. Germline V gene data show CDR1 as LNHDA and CDR2 as SQIVND (reference sequence). The CDR3 loop reads CASSMGSVRGYTF. The CDR3 DNA follows: TGTGCCAGTAGTATGGGGAGCGTTCGAGGCTACACCTTC.

The chain joins TRBV11-3 to TRBJ2-1, with D tentatively TRBD1 (5 bases). The CDR3 length is 16 residues. V was shortened by 5 bases and J by 4 bases, with 18 bases between the two germline ends. CDR1 and CDR2 from the germline V gene are SGHNT and YENEEA. CDR3 protein: CASSPGIQGGYNEQFF. In DNA form, the CDR3 reads TGTGCCAGCAGCCCAGGGATTCAGGGTGGGTACAATGAGCAGTTCTTC.

J is TRBJ2-1 and V is TRBV19; 9 nucleotides agree with TRBD2. The V segment lost 6 bases and the J segment 5 bases; nucleotides outside the gene matches: 11. From germline, CDR1 is LNHDA and CDR2 SQIVND (reference sequence). The CDR3 loop spans 16 amino acids. CDR3 nucleotides: TGTGCCAGTAGGGTAGCGGGAGCATCGGTCCACAATGAGCAGTTCTTC. Its protein is CASRVAGASVHNEQFF.

This chain uses TRBV3-1 (or the pseudogene TRBV3-2) with TRBJ1-2, with unresolved D. Trimming took 7 bases from V and 0 from J, leaving 6 bases between them. The germline gives CDR1 LGHDT, CDR2 YNNKEL (reference sequence). The CDR3 length is 12 residues. In DNA, the CDR3 is TGTGCCAGCACGCAGACTAACTATGGCTACACCTTC. Amino acids: CASTQTNYGYTF.

The V and J genes are TRBV21-1 and TRBJ1-2; TRBD1 is the table's D call and was not checked against the DNA. TRBV21-1 constitutes a pseudogene. The CDR3 extends over 15 amino acids. The CDR3 DNA is TGTGCCAGCAGCAAAGTCGGCAGGGTAGTGACTGGCTACACCTTC. Its translation is CASSKVGRVVTGYTF.

The chain uses TRBV10-2 and TRBJ2-5; the match to TRBD2 covers 7 bases. The J segment lost 3 bases and the V segment lost 0 bases, leaving 4 bases of the junction unmatched. This CDR3 contains 15 residues. Germline lookup yields CDR1 WSHSY and CDR2 SAAADI. Written as DNA, the CDR3 is TGCGCCAGCAGTGAGTCCCAGGCGGGGGAAGAGACCCAGTACTTC. Residues: CASSESQAGEETQYF.

CDR3 loop: CASGRTGREKLFF. As DNA, the CDR3 is TGTGCCAGCGGTAGGACAGGGCGTGAAAAACTGTTTTTT. The V call is TRBV5-5, the J call TRBJ1-4; 8 positions agree with TRBD1. Germline loops: CDR1 SGHKS, CDR2 YYEKEE (reference sequence). CDR3 length equals 13 residues. V lost 7 bases, J lost 7 bases, and 6 bases stayed unmatched.

This clone has just one count. The genes are TRBV19 and TRBJ2-1, with 7 bases that match TRBD2. Germline CDR1 LNHDA, CDR2 SQIVND (reference sequence). The CDR3 runs to 15 residues. V dropped 6 bases and J dropped 7; count of bases not matched to a gene: 12. The CDR3 region has the DNA TGTGCCAGTAGGCCCACGGGGGGAACTTTGAATGAGCAGTTCTTC. As protein: CASRPTGGTLNEQFF.

This chain links TRBV27 with TRBJ1-1; possibly TRBD1 for D (5 bases). This CDR3 is 14 amino acids long. Germline V gene data show CDR1 as MNHEY and CDR2 as SMNVEV (reference sequence). The V and J ends lost 7 bases and 5 bases respectively, with 17 bases between them. The CDR3 DNA is TGTGCCAGCACCCACCGATGGGGGGGGACTGAAGCTTTCTTT. Amino acids: CASTHRWGGTEAFF.

V usage is TRBV6-5 and J usage is TRBJ2-1, with TRBD2 as a possible D gene (5 bases). The length of the CDR3 is 15 residues. The V end was cut by 6 bases, the J end by 6 bases, with 18 bases between. Germline CDR1 reads MNHEY; CDR2 reads SVGAGI. The CDR3 DNA follows: TGTGCCAGCAGCGACCAGCGGCTATCTGGCAATGAGCAGTTCTTC. Its translation is CASSDQRLSGNEQFF.

The V call is TRBV6-1, the J call TRBJ2-3; D is unresolved. Trimming took 2 bases from V and 4 from J, leaving 13 bases between them. The CDR3 length is 15 residues. The germline CDR1 and CDR2 sequences are MNHNS and SASEGT. CDR3 bases: TGTGCCAGCAGTGAACGCGGTACTGCGCCAGATACGCAGTATTTT. This encodes CASSERGTAPDTQYF.

With respect to this clone: Germline is not matched at one junction end, which may reflect a read error. The chain employs TRBV6-4 and TRBJ2-6; D may be TRBD1 (5 bases). The CDR3 is 14 residues long. The germline V gene has CDR1 MRHNA and CDR2 SNTAGT. CDR3: CASSPYSGANVLTF. The DNA for the CDR3 is TGTGCCAGCAGTCCCTACTCTGGGGCCAACGTGCTGACTTTC.

The V gene is TRBV2, the J gene TRBJ2-2; no clear D. Trimming took off 3 bases at V and 4 bases at J, with 12 bases between the two ends. The CDR3 consists of 15 residues. Germline V gene sequence: CDR1 SNHLY, CDR2 FYNNEI. The CDR3 reads CASSDSWAGTGELFF. The CDR3, as DNA: TGTGCCAGCAGTGATTCTTGGGCCGGCACCGGGGAGCTGTTTTTT.

This clone showed up just a few times. The chain employs TRBV6-4 and TRBJ1-2, with 11 positions matching TRBD1. CDR3 size: 15 residues. The J segment lost 4 bases and the V segment lost 0 bases, leaving 1 base of the junction unmatched. Germline V CDR1 and CDR2: MRHNA, SNTAGT. CDR3 bases: TGTGCCAGCAGTGACTCGGGGACAGGGGGCTATGGCTACACCTTC. Translating it yields CASSDSGTGGYGYTF.

This sequence joins TRBV18 and TRBJ1-4; 9 nucleotides line up with TRBD1. Germline assignment: CDR1 KGHSH and CDR2 LQKENI. V shed 8 bases, J shed 8 bases, and the junction held 6 bases outside the gene matches. This CDR3 spans 13 amino acids. The CDR3 here is CASQGTGNEKLFF. The CDR3 bases are TGTGCCAGCCAGGGGACAGGGAACGAAAAACTGTTTTTT.

This clone was detected a few times. The chain uses TRBV18 and TRBJ2-1; TRBD2 agrees at 12 bases. J lost 4 bases, V lost 3 bases, and 1 base had no gene match. The CDR3 is made up of 15 amino acids. Germline CDR1 KGHSH, CDR2 LQKENI. As DNA, the CDR3 is TGTGCCAGCTCACCCCTAGCGGGGGGGTACAATGAGCAGTTCTTC. It yields the protein CASSPLAGGYNEQFF.

V usage is TRBV11-3 and J usage is TRBJ1-1; tentatively, D is TRBD1 (6 bases). Germline-derived CDR1 and CDR2 are SGHNT and YENEEA. This CDR3 comprises 14 residues. Trimming shortened V by 1 base and J by 1 base, and 7 bases separated the two germline ends. As DNA, the CDR3 is TGTGCCAGCAGCTTAGGAGGGGGGAACACTGAAGCTTTCTTT. This translates into CASSLGGGNTEAFF.

The J gene is TRBJ2-7, the V gene TRBV27, with 8 bases lining up with TRBD2. The J segment lost 6 bases and the V segment lost 4 bases, leaving 11 bases of the junction unmatched. Germline CDR1 reads MNHEY; CDR2 reads SMNVEV (reference sequence). The CDR3 has 15 residues. The CDR3 coding sequence is TGTGCCAGCAGTTCATCGGGGACTAGGGTGTTCGAGCAGTACTTC. As protein: CASSSSGTRVFEQYF.

In DNA form, the CDR3 reads TGTGCCAGCTCACTTGCGGGCTTTGACTATGGCTACACCTTC. As protein: CASSLAGFDYGYTF. The V gene is TRBV18, the J gene TRBJ1-2; D is unclear. CDR1 KGHSH and CDR2 LQKENI come from the germline V gene. The CDR3 runs 14 residues. V lost 4 bases to trimming and J lost 3 bases, with 12 bases between them.

This chain uses TRBV7-6 with TRBJ1-2; D ambiguous. CDR3 length: 15 amino acids. V was cut by 0 bases and J by 2 bases, with 10 bases left in between. Germline CDR1 and CDR2: SGHVS and FNYEAQ. CDR3 region: CASSLAPAGNYGYTF. The CDR3 DNA follows: TGTGCCAGCAGCTTAGCCCCGGCGGGAAACTATGGCTACACCTTC.

The V call is TRBV27, the J call TRBJ2-7; 7 bases line up with TRBD1. The CDR3 has 13 amino acids. The ends lost 5 bases at V and 6 bases at J; junction bases unmatched: 7. Germline V gives CDR1 MNHEY, CDR2 SMNVEV (reference sequence). The CDR3 reads CASSRQGPSEQYF. CDR3 nucleotide sequence: TGTGCCAGCAGTCGACAGGGACCTAGCGAGCAGTACTTC.

This clone was counted between two and nine times. J is TRBJ2-3 and V is TRBV4-3; D may be TRBD1 (6 bases). Germline CDR1 LGHNA, CDR2 YSLEER. The V gene lost 0 bases and the J gene lost 3 bases, with 10 bases spanning the gap. CDR3 length: 15 amino acids. This CDR3 reads CASSQDKRGTDTQYF. The CDR3 DNA follows: TGCGCCAGCAGCCAAGATAAGAGGGGGACAGATACGCAGTATTTT.